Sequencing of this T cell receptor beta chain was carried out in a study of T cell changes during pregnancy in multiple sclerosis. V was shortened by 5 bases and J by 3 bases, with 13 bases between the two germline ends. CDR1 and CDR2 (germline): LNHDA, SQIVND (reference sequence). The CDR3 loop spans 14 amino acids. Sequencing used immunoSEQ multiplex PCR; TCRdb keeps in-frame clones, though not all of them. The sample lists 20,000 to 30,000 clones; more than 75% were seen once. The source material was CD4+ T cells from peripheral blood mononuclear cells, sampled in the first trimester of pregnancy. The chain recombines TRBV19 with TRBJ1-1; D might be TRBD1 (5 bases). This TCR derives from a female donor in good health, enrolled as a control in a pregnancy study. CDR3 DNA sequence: TGTGCCAGTAGTTCTGGGGCGGTGTACACTGAAGCTTTCTTT. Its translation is CASSSGAVYTEAFF.